This TCR beta chain came from a study of T-cell reconstitution after alpha-beta-depleted transplantation in children. The CDR3 runs 14 residues. V was clipped by 6 bases and J by 4 bases, with 15 bases between them. From germline, CDR1 is MDHEN and CDR2 SYDVKM. Unique molecular identifiers were used to barcode this TCRbeta library. MiXCR, run by TCRdb on the PCR reads, gives a single entry per CDR3 protein. Among about 600,000 distinct CDR3 sequences listed, 8% to 11% were seen once. The sequence came from a human donor who donated a stem cell graft to a child with acute myeloid leukemia. The chain employs TRBV28 and TRBJ1-1; D possibly corresponds to TRBD1 (5 bases). This specimen was PBMCs from the stem cell graft donor, taken from the stem cell graft. In DNA, the CDR3 is TGTGCCAGCAGCTCCCTTGTGGGGGTCACTGAAGCTTTCTTT. Translation gives CASSSLVGVTEAFF.